This paragraph covers one TCR beta chain sequence. No antigen is known for it. TCRdb ran MiXCR on the reads and lists one entry per CDR3 protein. This sample has about a million distinct CDR3 sequences, with approximately 32% found just once. These data come from a study of T cell repertoires in cytomegalovirus infection. The J segment lost 8 bases and the V segment lost 2 bases, leaving 3 bases of the junction unmatched. Germline V gives CDR1 MNHEY, CDR2 SMNVEV (reference sequence). The CDR3 consists of 13 residues. This rearrangement joins TRBV27 to TRBJ1-2; 9 bases align to TRBD1. The source of this sequence is a human donor in good health (CMV status not recorded). Some clones in this sample may be carry-over from other donors' samples. The source material was cultured CD8+ T cells from PBMCs, sampled from culture after CMV antigen stimulation. The CDR3 DNA is TGTGCCAGCAGTTTAGACAGGGGGGAAGGCTACACCTTC. This translates into CASSLDRGEGYTF.